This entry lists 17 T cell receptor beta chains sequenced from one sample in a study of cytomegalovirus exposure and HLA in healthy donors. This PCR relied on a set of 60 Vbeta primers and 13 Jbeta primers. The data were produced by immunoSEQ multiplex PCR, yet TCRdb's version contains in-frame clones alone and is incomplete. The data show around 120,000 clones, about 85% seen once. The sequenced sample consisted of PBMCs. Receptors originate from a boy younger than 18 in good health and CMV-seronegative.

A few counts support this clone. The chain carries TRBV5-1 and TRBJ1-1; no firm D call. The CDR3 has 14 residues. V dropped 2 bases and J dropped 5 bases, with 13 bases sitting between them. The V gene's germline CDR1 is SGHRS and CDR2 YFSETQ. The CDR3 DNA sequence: TGCGCCAGCAGCTTAGTGGGCGGGGAGACTGAAGCTTTCTTT. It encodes CASSLVGGETEAFF.

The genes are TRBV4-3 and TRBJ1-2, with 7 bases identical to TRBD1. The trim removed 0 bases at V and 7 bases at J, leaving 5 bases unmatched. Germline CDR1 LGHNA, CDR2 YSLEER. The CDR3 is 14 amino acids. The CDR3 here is CASSQDAGGSGYTF. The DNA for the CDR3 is TGCGCCAGCAGCCAAGACGCAGGGGGATCTGGCTACACCTTC.

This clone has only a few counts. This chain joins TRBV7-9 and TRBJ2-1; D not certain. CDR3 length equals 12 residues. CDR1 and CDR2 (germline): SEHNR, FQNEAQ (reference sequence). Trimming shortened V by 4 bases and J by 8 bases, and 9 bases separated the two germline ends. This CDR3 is CASSYVGDEQFF. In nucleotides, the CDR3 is TGTGCCAGCAGCTACGTCGGAGATGAGCAGTTCTTC.

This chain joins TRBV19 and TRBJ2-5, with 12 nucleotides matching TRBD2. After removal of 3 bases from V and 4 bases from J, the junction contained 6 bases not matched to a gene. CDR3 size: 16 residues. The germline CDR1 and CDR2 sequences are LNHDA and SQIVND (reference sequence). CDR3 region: CASSIWTSGEGETQYF. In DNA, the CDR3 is TGTGCCAGTAGTATTTGGACTAGCGGGGAAGGAGAGACCCAGTACTTC.

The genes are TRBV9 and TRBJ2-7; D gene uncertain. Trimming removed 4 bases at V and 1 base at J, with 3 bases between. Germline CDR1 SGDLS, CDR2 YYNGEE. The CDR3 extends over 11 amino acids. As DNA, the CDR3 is TGTGCCAGCAGCACTTCCTACGAGCAGTACTTC. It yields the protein CASSTSYEQYF.

CDR3 protein: CASSLVSGGRNEQFF. CDR3 coding DNA: TGTGCCAGCAGCTTAGTTAGCGGGGGTAGGAATGAGCAGTTCTTC. This chain uses TRBV7-2 with TRBJ2-1, with TRBD2 matching over 9 bases. The CDR3 is made up of 15 amino acids. Losses at the gene ends were 1 base for V and 7 bases for J; bases not matched to a gene: 5. Germline CDR1 SGHTA, CDR2 FQGNSA.

The CDR3 sequence is CASSERNTEAFF. CDR3 coding DNA: TGTGCCAGCAGTGAGAGGAACACTGAAGCTTTCTTT. The rearrangement links TRBV28 to TRBJ1-1; the D is unclear. Per the germline V gene, CDR1 is MDHEN and CDR2 is SYDVKM. V lost 5 bases to trimming and J lost 1 base, with 5 bases between them. The CDR3 is 12 amino acids.

The CDR3 loop reads CASSVVLSDQPQHF. The CDR3, as DNA: TGTGCCAGCAGTGTAGTACTGTCCGATCAGCCCCAGCATTTT. The V and J genes are TRBV6-1 and TRBJ1-5; D not resolved. Trimming stripped 4 bases from V and 5 bases from J, with 12 bases between. Germline V gene data show CDR1 as MNHNS and CDR2 as SASEGT. The CDR3 covers 14 residues.

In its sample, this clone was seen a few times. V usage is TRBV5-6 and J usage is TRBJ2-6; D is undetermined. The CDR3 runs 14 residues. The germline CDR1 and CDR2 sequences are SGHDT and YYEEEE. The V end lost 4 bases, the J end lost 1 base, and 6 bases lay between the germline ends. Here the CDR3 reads CASSPRSGANVLTF. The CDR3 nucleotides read TGTGCCAGCAGCCCGAGGTCTGGGGCCAACGTCCTGACTTTC.

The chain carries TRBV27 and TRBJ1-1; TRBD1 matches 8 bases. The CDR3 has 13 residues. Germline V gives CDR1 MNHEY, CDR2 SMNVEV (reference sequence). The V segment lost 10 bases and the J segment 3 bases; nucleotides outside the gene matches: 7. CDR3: CATLPTGDTEAFF. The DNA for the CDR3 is TGTGCCACCCTACCGACAGGGGACACTGAAGCTTTCTTT.

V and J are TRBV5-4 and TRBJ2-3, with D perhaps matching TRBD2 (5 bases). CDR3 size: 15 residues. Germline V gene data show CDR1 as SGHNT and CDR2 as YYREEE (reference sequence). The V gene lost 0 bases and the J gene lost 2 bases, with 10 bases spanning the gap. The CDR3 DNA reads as TGTGCCAGCAGCTTGGGCGGGCTCGACACAGATACGCAGTATTTT. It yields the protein CASSLGGLDTDTQYF.

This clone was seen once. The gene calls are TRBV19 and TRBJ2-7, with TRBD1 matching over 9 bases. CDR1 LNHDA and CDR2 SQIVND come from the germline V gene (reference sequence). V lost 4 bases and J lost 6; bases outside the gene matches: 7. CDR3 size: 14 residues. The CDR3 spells CASSTRDRVSEQYF. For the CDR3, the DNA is TGTGCCAGTAGTACCCGGGACAGGGTGAGCGAGCAGTACTTC.

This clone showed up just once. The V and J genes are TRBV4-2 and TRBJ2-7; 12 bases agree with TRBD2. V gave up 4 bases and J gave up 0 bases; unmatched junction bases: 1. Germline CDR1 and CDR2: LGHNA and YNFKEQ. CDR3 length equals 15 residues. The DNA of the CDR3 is TGTGCCAGCAGCCCGACTAGCGGGAGCTCCTACGAGCAGTACTTC. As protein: CASSPTSGSSYEQYF.

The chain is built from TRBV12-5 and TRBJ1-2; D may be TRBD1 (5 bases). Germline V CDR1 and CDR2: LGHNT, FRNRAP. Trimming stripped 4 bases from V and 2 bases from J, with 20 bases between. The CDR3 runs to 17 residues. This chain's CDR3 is CASGSTFHTGENYGYTF. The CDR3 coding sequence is TGTGCTAGTGGTTCTACATTTCACACGGGGGAGAACTATGGCTACACCTTC.

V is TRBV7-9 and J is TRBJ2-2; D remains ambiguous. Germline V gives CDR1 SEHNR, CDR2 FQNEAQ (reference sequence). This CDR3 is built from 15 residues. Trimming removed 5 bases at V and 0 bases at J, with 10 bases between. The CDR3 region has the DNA TGTGCCAGCAGCGCCCTAGATACGAACACCGGGGAGCTGTTTTTT. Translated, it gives CASSALDTNTGELFF.

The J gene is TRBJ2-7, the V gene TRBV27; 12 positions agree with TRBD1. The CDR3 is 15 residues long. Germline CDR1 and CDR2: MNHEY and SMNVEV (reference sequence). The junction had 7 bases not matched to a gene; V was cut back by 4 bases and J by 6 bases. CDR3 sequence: CASSSTGTGGSEQYF. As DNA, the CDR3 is TGTGCCAGCAGTTCAACCGGGACAGGGGGCTCCGAGCAGTACTTC.

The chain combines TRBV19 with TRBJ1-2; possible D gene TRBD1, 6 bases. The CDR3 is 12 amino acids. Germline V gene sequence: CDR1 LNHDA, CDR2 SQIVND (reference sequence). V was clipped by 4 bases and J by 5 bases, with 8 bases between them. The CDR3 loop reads CASSTGQYGYTF. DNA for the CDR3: TGTGCCAGTAGTACTGGACAGTATGGCTACACCTTC.